One sample yielded the 17 T cell receptor beta chains listed below, sequenced in a study of long-term antiretroviral therapy in people with HIV. The run of the v3.0 immunoSEQ assay was at survey level. TCRdb's table, derived via immunoSEQ multiplex PCR, lists solely in-frame clones and lacks some. The data contain more than 20,000 clones, around 84% of them seen just once; the ten biggest clones take up 3.5% to 5%. The sample was unsorted PBMCs, taken 1.3 years after starting antiretroviral therapy. Source of these receptors: a man in his 60s with HIV.

V is TRBV5-1 and J is TRBJ1-5, with 7 bases matching TRBD1. Trimming cost V 1 base and J 2 bases; bases outside gene matches: 0. Germline CDR1 reads SGHRS; CDR2 reads YFSETQ. This CDR3 spans 14 amino acids. DNA for the CDR3: TGCGCCAGCAGCTTGACAGGGGGCAATCAGCCCCAGCATTTT. As protein: CASSLTGGNQPQHF.

The chain recombines TRBV5-4 with TRBJ2-6, with D tentatively TRBD2 (5 bases). The CDR3 is made up of 17 amino acids. Looked up from germline, CDR1 is SGHNT and CDR2 is YYREEE (reference sequence). The V end lost 4 bases, the J end lost 0 bases, and 14 bases lay between the germline ends. The CDR3 coding sequence is TGTGCCAGCAGCCCCCATGTTGGGAGCTCTGGGGCCAACGTCCTGACTTTC. Its translation: CASSPHVGSSGANVLTF.

The V gene is TRBV5-1, the J gene TRBJ1-5; D gene unclear. Per germline, CDR1 SGHRS and CDR2 YFSETQ. Trimming took off 2 bases at V and 0 bases at J, with 6 bases between the two ends. The CDR3 totals 14 residues. As DNA, the CDR3 is TGCGCCAGCAGCTTTGAGGGTAGCAATCAGCCCCAGCATTTT. Translated, it gives CASSFEGSNQPQHF.

This clone was detected only once. The CDR3 here is CASSPYREGPNEKLFF. As DNA, the CDR3 is TGTGCCAGCAGCCCATACAGGGAAGGGCCTAATGAAAAACTGTTTTTT. The J gene is TRBJ1-4, the V gene TRBV7-6; D is possibly TRBD1 (6 bases). The V and J ends lost 5 bases and 3 bases respectively, with 16 bases between them. Germline CDR1 reads SGHVS; CDR2 reads FNYEAQ. The CDR3 consists of 16 residues.

This clone was detected only a few times. The rearrangement joins TRBV9 to TRBJ2-2; TRBD1 aligns across 8 bases. CDR1 is SGDLS, CDR2 YYNGEE, per germline. CDR3 length equals 15 residues. V was pared by 0 bases and J by 4 bases, with 2 bases of the junction left unmatched. The CDR3 loop is CASSVETGATGELFF. CDR3 coding DNA: TGTGCCAGCAGCGTAGAGACAGGGGCCACCGGGGAGCTGTTTTTT.

This chain connects TRBV20-1 to TRBJ2-4; D not resolved. Trimming took 1 base from V and 9 from J, leaving 7 bases between them. There are 11 residues in the CDR3. Germline CDR1 is DFQATT and CDR2 is SNEGSKA (reference sequence). The DNA for the CDR3 is TGCAGTGCTAGAGGCCCTGGCATTCAGTACTTC. Translating it yields CSARGPGIQYF.

This chain's CDR3 is CASSDEQGGEKLFF. For the CDR3, the DNA is TGTGCCAGCAGTGACGAACAGGGTGGGGAAAAACTGTTTTTT. V and J are TRBV6-4 and TRBJ1-4; D might be TRBD1 (6 bases). Trimming removed 2 bases from V and 8 bases from J, with 12 bases in between. Germline V gene data show CDR1 as MRHNA and CDR2 as SNTAGT. The CDR3 extends over 14 amino acids.

V and J are TRBV13 and TRBJ1-2; D gene ambiguous. CDR3 length equals 17 residues. The V and J ends lost 1 base and 5 bases respectively, with 20 bases between them. The germline V gene encodes CDR1 PRHDT and CDR2 FYEKMQ (reference sequence). CDR3 region: CASSLDNSPRAFYGYTF. Written as DNA, the CDR3 is TGTGCCAGCAGCTTAGACAACAGTCCCCGGGCATTTTATGGCTACACCTTC.

This chain links TRBV5-1 with TRBJ2-5, with a tentative D call TRBD1 (6 bases). V was clipped by 0 bases and J by 1 base, with 7 bases between them. Germline V gene data show CDR1 as SGHRS and CDR2 as YFSETQ. CDR3 size: 14 residues. In DNA form, the CDR3 reads TGCGCCAGCAGCTTGGAACAGGGCCAAGAGACCCAGTACTTC. It encodes CASSLEQGQETQYF.

The chain recombines TRBV5-1 with TRBJ2-3; the D is unclear. Trimming stripped 2 bases from V and 0 bases from J, with 7 bases between. Looked up from germline, CDR1 is SGHRS and CDR2 is YFSETQ. CDR3 length equals 14 residues. The CDR3 sequence: CASSLGESTDTQYF. As DNA, the CDR3 is TGCGCCAGCAGCTTAGGAGAGAGCACAGATACGCAGTATTTT.

The chain is built from TRBV2 and TRBJ1-3; no definite D call. Trimming removed 2 bases at V and 0 bases at J, with 8 bases between. The CDR3 is 15 amino acids. CDR1 SNHLY and CDR2 FYNNEI come from the germline V gene. The DNA of the CDR3 is TGTGCCAGCAGTGAATACCACGGCTCTGGAAACACCATATATTTT. Translation gives CASSEYHGSGNTIYF. Full variable domain (rest looked up from reference TRBV2 and TRBJ1-3): EPEVTQTPSHQVTQMGQEVILRCVPISNHLYFYWYRQILGQKVEFLVSFYNNEISEKSEIFDDQFSVERPDGSNFTLKIRSTKLEDSAMYFCASSEYHGSGNTIYFGEGSWLTVV.

The rearrangement links TRBV7-2 to TRBJ2-7, with TRBD1 identical over 9 bases. CDR1 is SGHTA and CDR2 is FQGNSA in the germline V gene. Trimming removed 3 bases from V and 2 bases from J; junction bases left unmatched: 5. The CDR3 sequence is 15 residues long. The CDR3 sequence is CASSFPGQGPYEQYF. CDR3 nucleotides: TGTGCCAGCAGCTTTCCGGGACAGGGTCCCTACGAGCAGTACTTC.

The V gene is TRBV9, the J gene TRBJ2-3; no definite D call. V lost 4 bases and J lost 5, with 17 bases in between. The length of the CDR3 is 15 residues. Looked up from germline, CDR1 is SGDLS and CDR2 is YYNGEE. The CDR3 region is CASSSIHAPLDTQYF. The CDR3 region has the DNA TGTGCCAGCAGCTCAATCCACGCTCCCCTAGATACGCAGTATTTT.

V usage is TRBV5-1 and J usage is TRBJ2-7; D gene uncertain. V lost 0 bases and J 1 base, leaving 14 bases between the germline ends. The CDR3 consists of 16 residues. In germline, CDR1 is SGHRS, CDR2 YFSETQ. For the CDR3, the DNA is TGCGCCAGCAGCTTGGGCCCAGTGACCCTATCCTACGAGCAGTACTTC. Translating gives CASSLGPVTLSYEQYF.

The CDR3 DNA is TGTGCCTGGATTGCCGGGGCCTACACTGAAGCTTTCTTT. This gives the protein CAWIAGAYTEAFF. This chain connects TRBV30 to TRBJ1-1; TRBD1 might be the D (5 bases). Trimming took 4 bases from V and 3 from J, leaving 12 bases between them. Germline assignment: CDR1 GTSNPN and CDR2 SVGIG (reference sequence). The CDR3 runs to 13 residues.

This chain connects TRBV28 to TRBJ1-5; 8 bases are shared with TRBD1. This CDR3 region has 12 residues. Looked up from germline, CDR1 is MDHEN and CDR2 is SYDVKM. Trimming at V came to 5 bases and at J to 11 bases, leaving 5 bases not matched to a gene. The CDR3 spells CASSRGTGAQHF. As DNA, the CDR3 is TGTGCCAGCAGTCGGGGGACAGGCGCCCAGCATTTT.

This sequence joins TRBV6-5 and TRBJ2-1; no definite D call. The CDR3 covers 13 residues. V gave up 5 bases and J gave up 8 bases, with 13 bases separating them. In germline, CDR1 is MNHEY, CDR2 SVGAGI. The CDR3 nucleotides are TGTGCCAGCAGTCACGACGGTGTGCATGAGCAGTTCTTC. Its translation: CASSHDGVHEQFF.